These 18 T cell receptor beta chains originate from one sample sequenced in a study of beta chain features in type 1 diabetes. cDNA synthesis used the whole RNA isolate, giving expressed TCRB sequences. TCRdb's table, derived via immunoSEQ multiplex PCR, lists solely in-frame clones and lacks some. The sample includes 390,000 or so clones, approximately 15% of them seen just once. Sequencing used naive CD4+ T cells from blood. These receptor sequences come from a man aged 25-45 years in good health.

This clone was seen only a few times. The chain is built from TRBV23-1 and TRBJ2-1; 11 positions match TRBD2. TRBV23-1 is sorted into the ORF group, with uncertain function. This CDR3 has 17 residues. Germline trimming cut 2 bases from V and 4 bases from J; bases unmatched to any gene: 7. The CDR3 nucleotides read TGCGCCAGCAGTCAACCCTCAGGGACTAGCGGTTACAATGAGCAGTTCTTC. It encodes CASSQPSGTSGYNEQFF.

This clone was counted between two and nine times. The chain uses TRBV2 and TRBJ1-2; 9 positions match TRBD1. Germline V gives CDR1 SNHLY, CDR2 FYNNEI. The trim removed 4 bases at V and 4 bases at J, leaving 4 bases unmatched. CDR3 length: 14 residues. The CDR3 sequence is CASSGTGVLYGYTF. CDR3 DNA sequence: TGTGCCAGCAGTGGGACAGGGGTCCTCTATGGCTACACCTTC.

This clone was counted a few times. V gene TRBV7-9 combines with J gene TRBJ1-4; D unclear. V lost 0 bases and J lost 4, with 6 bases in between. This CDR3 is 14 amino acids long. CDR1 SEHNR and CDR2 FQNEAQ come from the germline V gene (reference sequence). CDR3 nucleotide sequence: TGTGCCAGCAGCTTAGCTCGGGATAATGAAAAACTGTTTTTT. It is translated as CASSLARDNEKLFF.

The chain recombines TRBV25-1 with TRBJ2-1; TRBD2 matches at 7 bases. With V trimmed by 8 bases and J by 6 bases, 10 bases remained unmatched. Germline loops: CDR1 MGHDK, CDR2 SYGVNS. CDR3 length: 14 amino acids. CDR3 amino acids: CASAGLGSTNEQFF. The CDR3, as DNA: TGTGCCAGCGCCGGACTAGGGTCTACCAATGAGCAGTTCTTC.

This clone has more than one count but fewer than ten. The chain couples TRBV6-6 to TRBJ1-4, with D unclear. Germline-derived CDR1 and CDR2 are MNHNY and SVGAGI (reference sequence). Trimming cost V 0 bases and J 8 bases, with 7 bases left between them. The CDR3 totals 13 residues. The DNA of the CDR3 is TGTGCCAGCAGTTACTCAGGGTACGAAAAACTGTTTTTT. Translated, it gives CASSYSGYEKLFF.

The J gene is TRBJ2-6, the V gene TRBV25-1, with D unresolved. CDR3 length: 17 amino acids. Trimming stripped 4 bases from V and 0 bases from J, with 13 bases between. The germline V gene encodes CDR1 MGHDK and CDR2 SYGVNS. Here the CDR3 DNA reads TGTGCCAGCAGTGCTTCGCGACTGCGCTCTGGGGCCAACGTCCTGACTTTC. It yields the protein CASSASRLRSGANVLTF.

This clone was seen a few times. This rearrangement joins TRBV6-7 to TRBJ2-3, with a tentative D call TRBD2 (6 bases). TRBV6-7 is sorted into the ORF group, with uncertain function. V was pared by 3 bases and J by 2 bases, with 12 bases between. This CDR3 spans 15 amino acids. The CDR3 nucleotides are TGTGCCAGCAGTTATAACGGACTAAACACAGATACGCAGTATTTT. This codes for CASSYNGLNTDTQYF.

The CDR3 is CASSSQQGPNEQFF. The CDR3 DNA reads as TGTGCCAGCAGCTCCCAACAGGGGCCGAATGAGCAGTTCTTC. The chain employs TRBV7-2 and TRBJ2-1; TRBD1 matches 7 bases. V lost 4 bases to trimming and J lost 7 bases; unmatched junction nucleotides: 7. The length of the CDR3 is 14 residues. Germline CDR1 reads SGHTA; CDR2 reads FQGNSA.

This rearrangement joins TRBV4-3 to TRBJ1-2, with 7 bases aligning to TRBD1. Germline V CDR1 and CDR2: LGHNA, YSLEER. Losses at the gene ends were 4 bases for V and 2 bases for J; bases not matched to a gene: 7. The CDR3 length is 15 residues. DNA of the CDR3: TGCGCCAGCAGCCCCTCTTCCAGGGGGAACTATGGCTACACCTTC. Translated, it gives CASSPSSRGNYGYTF.

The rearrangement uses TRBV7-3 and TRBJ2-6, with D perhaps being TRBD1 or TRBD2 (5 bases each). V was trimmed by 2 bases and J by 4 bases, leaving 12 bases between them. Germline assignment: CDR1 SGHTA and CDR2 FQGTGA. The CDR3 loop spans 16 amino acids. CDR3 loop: CASSLPLGTGANVLTF. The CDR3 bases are TGTGCCAGCAGCTTACCCCTCGGGACCGGGGCCAACGTCCTGACTTTC.

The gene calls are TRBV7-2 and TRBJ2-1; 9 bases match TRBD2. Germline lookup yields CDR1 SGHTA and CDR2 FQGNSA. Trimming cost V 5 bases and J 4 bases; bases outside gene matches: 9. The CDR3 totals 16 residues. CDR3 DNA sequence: TGTGCCAGCAGCCCTCGAACGACTAGCGGTTACAATGAGCAGTTCTTC. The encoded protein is CASSPRTTSGYNEQFF. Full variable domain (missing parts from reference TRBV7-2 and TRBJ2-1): GAGVSQSPSNKVTEKGKDVELRCDPISGHTALYWYRQSLGQGLEFLIYFQGNSAPDKSGLPSDRFSAERTGGSVSTLTIQRTQQEDSAVYLCASSPRTTSGYNEQFFGPGTRLTVL.

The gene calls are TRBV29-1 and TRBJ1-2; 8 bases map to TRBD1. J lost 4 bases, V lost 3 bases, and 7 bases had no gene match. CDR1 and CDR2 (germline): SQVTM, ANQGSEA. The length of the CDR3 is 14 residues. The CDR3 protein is CSVDPTGGSYGYTF. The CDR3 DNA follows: TGCAGCGTTGATCCCACAGGGGGTTCCTATGGCTACACCTTC.

CDR3 DNA sequence: TGTGCCAGCAGTGTAGCCAGGGGAAGCTATGGCTACACCTTC. It is translated as CASSVARGSYGYTF. The V gene is TRBV28, the J gene TRBJ1-2; D is perhaps TRBD1 (6 bases). V was shortened by 5 bases and J by 4 bases, with 14 bases between the two germline ends. Germline V gene lookup returns CDR1 MDHEN and CDR2 SYDVKM. The CDR3 runs to 14 residues.

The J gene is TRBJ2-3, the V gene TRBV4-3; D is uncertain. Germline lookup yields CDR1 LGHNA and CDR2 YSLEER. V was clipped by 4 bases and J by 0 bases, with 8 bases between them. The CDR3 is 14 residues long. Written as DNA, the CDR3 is TGCGCCAGCAGCCGCGGTGGGAGCACAGATACGCAGTATTTT. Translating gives CASSRGGSTDTQYF.

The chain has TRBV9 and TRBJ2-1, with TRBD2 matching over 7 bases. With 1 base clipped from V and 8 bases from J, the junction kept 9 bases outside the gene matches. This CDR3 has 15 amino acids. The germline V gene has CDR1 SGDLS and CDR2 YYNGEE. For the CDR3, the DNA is TGTGCCAGCAGCGTAACAGGACTAGTCCCCGATGAGCAGTTCTTC. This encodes CASSVTGLVPDEQFF.

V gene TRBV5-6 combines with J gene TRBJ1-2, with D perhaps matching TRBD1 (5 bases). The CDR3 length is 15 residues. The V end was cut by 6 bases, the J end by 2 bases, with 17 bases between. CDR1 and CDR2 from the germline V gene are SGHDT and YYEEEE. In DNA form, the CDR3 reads TGTGCCAGCAACCCTGGGACGAGGCTCAACTATGGCTACACCTTC. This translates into CASNPGTRLNYGYTF.

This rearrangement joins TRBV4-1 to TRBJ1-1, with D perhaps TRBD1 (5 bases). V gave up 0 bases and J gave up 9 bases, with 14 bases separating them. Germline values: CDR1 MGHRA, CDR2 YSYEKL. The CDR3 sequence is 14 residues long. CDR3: CASSQELQAAQAFF. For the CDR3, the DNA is TGCGCCAGCAGCCAAGAGCTACAGGCCGCCCAAGCTTTCTTT.

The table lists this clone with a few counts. The CDR3 DNA reads as TGTGCCAGCAGCCAAGTAACAGCGGGAAACACCATATATTTT. Its protein product is CASSQVTAGNTIYF. V usage is TRBV4-2 and J usage is TRBJ1-3; D is uncertain. CDR3 size: 14 residues. The ends were cut back, 1 base at V and 4 bases at J, with 8 bases in the middle. Germline CDR1 LGHNA, CDR2 YNFKEQ.